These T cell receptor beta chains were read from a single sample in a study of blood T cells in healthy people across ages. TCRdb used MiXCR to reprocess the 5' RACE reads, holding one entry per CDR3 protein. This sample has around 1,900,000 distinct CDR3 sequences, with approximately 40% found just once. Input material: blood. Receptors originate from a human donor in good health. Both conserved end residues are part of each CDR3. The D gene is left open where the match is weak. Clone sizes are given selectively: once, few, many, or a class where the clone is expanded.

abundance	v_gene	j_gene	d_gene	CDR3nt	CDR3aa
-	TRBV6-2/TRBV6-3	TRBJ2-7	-	TGTGCCAGCAGTTACGTCCAGAGAGCTAGTTACGAGCGGTACTTC	CASSYVQRASYERYF
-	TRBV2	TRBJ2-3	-	TGTGCCAGCAGTGAAGAAGGAGAAGAGACCCAGTATTTT	CASSEEGEETQYF
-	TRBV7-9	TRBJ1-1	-	TGTGCCAGTGCTTATACGGCGAACACTGAAGCTTTCTTT	CASAYTANTEAFF
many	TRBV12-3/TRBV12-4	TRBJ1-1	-	TGTGCCAGCAGTTTAGCCGAGGGGGACACTGAAGCTTTCTTT	CASSLAEGDTEAFF
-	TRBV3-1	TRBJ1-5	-	TGTGCCAGCAGCCGGGACACTGTCAATCAGCCCCAGCATTTT	CASSRDTVNQPQHF
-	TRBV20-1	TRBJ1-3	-	TGCAGTGCTAAGAAAAACCCTGGAAACACCATATATTTT	CSAKKNPGNTIYF
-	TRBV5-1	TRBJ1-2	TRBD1	TGCGCCAGCAGTACATCCGGGACAGACTATGGCTACACCTTC	CASSTSGTDYGYTF
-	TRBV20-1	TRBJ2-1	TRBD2	TGCAGTGCTAGAGTTTCCAGCGGGGTGAGCTCCTACAATGAGCAGTTCTTC	CSARVSSGVSSYNEQFF
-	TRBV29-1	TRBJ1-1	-	TGCAGCGTTGAAAGGGGATCGGGCACTGAAGCTTTCTTT	CSVERGSGTEAFF
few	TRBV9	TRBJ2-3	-	TGTGCCAGCAGCGTAGCCCCCTTTATCCCAGATACGCAGTATTTT	CASSVAPFIPDTQYF
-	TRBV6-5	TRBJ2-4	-	TGTGCCAGCAGTTACTCGACCGGCGACCGGGCCTACGTGCAGTACTTC	CASSYSTGDRAYVQYF
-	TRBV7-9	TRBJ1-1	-	TGTGCCAGCAGCTCTCCGTACGGGCGGGGAGCTTTCTTT	CASSSPYGRGAFF
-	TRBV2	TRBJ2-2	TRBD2	TGTGCCAGCAAACGACTAGCGGCCGGGGAGCTGTTTTTT	CASKRLAAGELFF
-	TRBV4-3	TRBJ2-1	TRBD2	TGCGCCAGCAGCCTAATGACTAGCTCCCACAATGAGCAGTTCTTC	CASSLMTSSHNEQFF
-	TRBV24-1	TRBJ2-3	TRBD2	TGTGCCCTGGGAGGGCCGGACACAGATACGCAGTATTTT	CALGGPDTDTQYF
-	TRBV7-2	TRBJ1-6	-	TGTGCCAGCAGCTTAGGGGCGACAGGATATAATTCACCCCTCCACTTT	CASSLGATGYNSPLHF
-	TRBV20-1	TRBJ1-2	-	TGCAGCCTCCCGCAGGTTTTTAATGGCTACACCTTC	CSLPQVFNGYTF
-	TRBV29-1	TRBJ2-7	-	TGCAGCGTTGAGAGGATAGGCTACGAGCAGTACTTC	CSVERIGYEQYF
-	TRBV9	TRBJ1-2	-	TGTGCCAGCAGCGTAGCTTCCCATGGCTACACCTTC	CASSVASHGYTF
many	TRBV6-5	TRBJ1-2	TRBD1	TGTGCCAGCACTCCAACAGGGGGCGCGTATGGCTACACCTTC	CASTPTGGAYGYTF
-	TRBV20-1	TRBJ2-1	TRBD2	TGCAGTGCTAGAGACCCACTAGCGGGGCTATCCAATGAGCAGTTCTTC	CSARDPLAGLSNEQFF
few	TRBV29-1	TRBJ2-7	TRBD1	TGCAGCGTTGAACCAACGACAGGGAACGAGCAGTACTTC	CSVEPTTGNEQYF
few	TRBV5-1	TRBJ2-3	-	TGCGCCAGCAGCGGGCGGGCAGGCCGCACAGATACGCAGTATTTT	CASSGRAGRTDTQYF
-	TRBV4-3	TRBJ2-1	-	TGCGCCAGCAGCCGACTCGATGGGGAGGATGAGCAGTTCTTC	CASSRLDGEDEQFF
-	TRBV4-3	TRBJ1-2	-	TGCGCCAGCAGCCAAGATCCAGGGTACGACTATGGCTACACCTTC	CASSQDPGYDYGYTF
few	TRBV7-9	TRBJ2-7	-	TGTGCCAGCAGCCACCGGGCGGGCTCCTACGAGCAGTACTTC	CASSHRAGSYEQYF
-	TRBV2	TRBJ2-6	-	TGTGCCAGCAATCCCTCTGGGGCCAACGTCCTGACTTTC	CASNPSGANVLTF
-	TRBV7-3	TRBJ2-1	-	TGTGCCAGCAGCTTAACGGGGGGGCCAGGCAATGAGCAGTTCTTC	CASSLTGGPGNEQFF
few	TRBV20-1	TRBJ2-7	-	TGCAGTACCAGGCGACTCAACTCCTACGAGCAGTACTTC	CSTRRLNSYEQYF
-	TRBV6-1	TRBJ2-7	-	TGTGCCACCACCCCGACCTGGTACGAGCAGTACTTC	CATTPTWYEQYF
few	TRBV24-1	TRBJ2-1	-	TGTGCCACCGGGAGGGAGGGGGATGAGCAGTTCTTC	CATGREGDEQFF
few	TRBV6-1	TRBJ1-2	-	TGTGCCAGCATTGCTCTAAGGACAGACTATGGCTACACCTTC	CASIALRTDYGYTF
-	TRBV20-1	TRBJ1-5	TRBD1	TGCAGTGCTAGACGGGGACAGGGGGCGAATCAGCCCCAGCATTTT	CSARRGQGANQPQHF
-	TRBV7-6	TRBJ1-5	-	TGTGCCAGCAGTCGAGGGGTGGGGGACAAGGGCAATCAGCCCCAGCATTTT	CASSRGVGDKGNQPQHF
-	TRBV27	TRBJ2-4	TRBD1	TGTGCCAGCAGTTTTACCCGGACAGGTCTAGCCAAAAACATTCAGTACTTC	CASSFTRTGLAKNIQYF